The 23 T cell receptor beta chains below all came from one sample that was sequenced in a study of blood T cells in healthy people across ages. Alongside a J-beta primer mix, a sample-barcoded 5' primer served in a second PCR lasting roughly 6 to 11 cycles. TCRdb reanalysed the 5' RACE reads using MiXCR and keeps one entry per CDR3 protein. The sample has about 1.8 million distinct CDR3 sequences; around 50% are singletons. The material sequenced was blood. The receptors originated from a woman aged 40 to 50 in good health.

The genes are TRBV7-2 and TRBJ1-4; 8 positions match TRBD1. The germline CDR1 and CDR2 sequences are SGHTA and FQGNSA. This CDR3 has 15 amino acids. The J segment lost 3 bases and the V segment lost 5 bases, leaving 5 bases of the junction unmatched. This chain's CDR3 is CASSDQGAANEKLFF. The CDR3 region has the DNA TGTGCCAGCAGCGACCAGGGGGCTGCTAATGAAAAACTGTTTTTT. Combining the CDR3 with reference TRBV7-2 and TRBJ1-4 gives the whole variable domain GAGVSQSPSNKVTEKGKDVELRCDPISGHTALYWYRQSLGQGLEFLIYFQGNSAPDKSGLPSDRFSAERTGGSVSTLTIQRTQQEDSAVYLCASSDQGAANEKLFFGSGTQLSVL.

This chain uses TRBV5-1 with TRBJ2-1; 7 bases map to TRBD1. The trim removed 2 bases at V and 7 bases at J, leaving 9 bases unmatched. Germline loops: CDR1 SGHRS, CDR2 YFSETQ. This CDR3 is built from 15 residues. The CDR3 DNA reads as TGCGCCAGCAGCTTCCTGGGACAGCTAAATAATGAGCAGTTCTTC. Translation gives CASSFLGQLNNEQFF.

The chain links TRBV4-1 to TRBJ2-6; D gene uncertain. Germline V gene lookup returns CDR1 MGHRA and CDR2 YSYEKL. Trimming stripped 4 bases from V and 2 bases from J, with 12 bases between. The CDR3 contains 16 residues. CDR3 in amino acids: CASSPIVTAGANVLTF. For the CDR3, the DNA is TGCGCCAGCAGCCCAATTGTCACGGCTGGGGCCAACGTCCTGACTTTC.

This clonotype has more than one count but fewer than ten. The chain carries TRBV7-2 and TRBJ2-5, with D possibly being TRBD2 (6 bases). The J call is doubtful: the DNA matches TRBJ2-7 better. The V gene's germline CDR1 is SGHTA and CDR2 FQGNSA. The CDR3 consists of 16 residues. DNA for the CDR3: TGTGCCAGCAGCACTCAAACCGGGACTCTGGGCGCCGAGCAGTACTTC. Amino acids: CASSTQTGTLGAEQYF.

The gene calls are TRBV3-1 and TRBJ2-3, with 10 bases identical to TRBD2. This CDR3 spans 19 amino acids. Germline lookup yields CDR1 LGHDT and CDR2 YNNKEL (reference sequence). Unmatched junction bases numbered 13, after V lost 0 bases and J lost 4 bases. CDR3 amino acids: CASSQDWASGGISSDTQYF. The CDR3 region has the DNA TGTGCCAGCAGCCAAGATTGGGCTAGCGGGGGCATAAGCTCAGATACGCAGTATTTT.

The chain combines TRBV6-6 with TRBJ1-2; 10 bases align to TRBD1. Trimming took 11 bases from V and 5 from J; bases not matched to a gene: 11. The germline V gene encodes CDR1 MNHNY and CDR2 SVGAGI (reference sequence). CDR3 length: 14 amino acids. The DNA of the CDR3 is TGTGCCGTGGCGACAGGGGGCTTATCGTATGGCTACACCTTC. It encodes CAVATGGLSYGYTF.

This clonotype has a single count. The chain couples TRBV3-1 to TRBJ1-1; the match to TRBD1 covers 7 bases. The length of the CDR3 is 19 residues. Per the germline V gene, CDR1 is LGHDT and CDR2 is YNNKEL (reference sequence). The V gene end was trimmed by 1 base and the J gene end by 2 bases; junction bases not matched to a gene: 16. CDR3 protein: CASSQGRIGTDPFNTEAFF. CDR3 sequence (DNA): TGTGCCAGCAGCCAAGGGCGGATCGGGACAGATCCCTTTAACACTGAAGCTTTCTTT.

This clonotype has only a few counts. The rearrangement uses TRBV9 and TRBJ2-5; D gene uncertain. The length of the CDR3 is 14 residues. CDR1 is SGDLS, CDR2 YYNGEE, per germline. Trimming took off 4 bases at V and 0 bases at J, with 10 bases between the two ends. CDR3 residues: CASSPSGYQETQYF. The DNA for the CDR3 is TGTGCCAGCAGCCCCAGTGGGTACCAAGAGACCCAGTACTTC.

This chain links TRBV24-1 with TRBJ2-6, with D perhaps matching TRBD2 (6 bases). Looked up from germline, CDR1 is KGHDR and CDR2 is SFDVKD. The CDR3 totals 14 residues. Trimming left V 7 bases short and J 1 base short, with 7 bases between. The CDR3 loop reads CATREGSGANVLTF. The DNA for the CDR3 is TGTGCCACCAGGGAGGGGTCTGGGGCCAACGTCCTGACTTTC.

This clonotype has ten or more counts. The genes are TRBV7-2 and TRBJ2-3; TRBD2 is a possible D gene (6 bases). Germline V lookup: CDR1 SGHTA, CDR2 FQGNSA. Trimming took off 1 base at V and 0 bases at J, with 8 bases between the two ends. The CDR3 covers 15 residues. This CDR3 is CASSLGGVSTDTQYF. The CDR3, as DNA: TGTGCCAGCAGCTTAGGCGGGGTGAGCACAGATACGCAGTATTTT.

This clonotype was observed once. J is TRBJ1-1 and V is TRBV7-4; TRBD1 aligns across 11 bases. Germline lookup yields CDR1 SGHVT and CDR2 SQSDAQ. The CDR3 runs to 19 residues. Germline trimming cut 5 bases from V and 5 bases from J; bases unmatched to any gene: 19. The CDR3 reads CASSNTGQGAQGARTEAFF. The CDR3 DNA is TGTGCCAGCAGCAATACTGGACAGGGGGCGCAGGGGGCGAGGACTGAAGCTTTCTTT.

The chain couples TRBV7-2 to TRBJ2-5; 9 bases align to TRBD2. Germline V gene sequence: CDR1 SGHTA, CDR2 FQGNSA. Trimming took 1 base from V and 5 from J; bases not matched to a gene: 8. This CDR3 region has 16 residues. The CDR3 bases are TGTGCCAGCAGCTTAGTAGCGGGGGCCTTTCGGGAGACCCAGTACTTC. Translated, it gives CASSLVAGAFRETQYF.

This clonotype was detected a few times. This chain links TRBV10-3 with TRBJ2-7, with TRBD1 identical over 12 bases. The CDR3 is 15 amino acids. Trimming took 10 bases from V and 5 from J; bases not matched to a gene: 12. CDR1 is ENHRY, CDR2 SYGVKD, per germline. In DNA, the CDR3 is TGTGCCACCCGTAAACCGGGACAGGGGGCCAACGAGCAGTACTTC. The encoded protein is CATRKPGQGANEQYF.

The DNA for the CDR3 is TGTGCCATCAGTGTCCCGGGCCCCCGGGCGGAAGGCTACACCTTC. As protein: CAISVPGPRAEGYTF. The V call is TRBV10-3, the J call TRBJ1-2; no definite D call. Germline CDR1 and CDR2: ENHRY and SYGVKD. The CDR3 is 15 amino acids. With 4 bases removed from V and 8 bases from J, the gap between germline ends came to 20 bases.

The chain combines TRBV24-1 with TRBJ2-3; perhaps TRBD2 as D (6 bases). This CDR3 has 14 amino acids. The germline V and J ends were trimmed by 5 bases and 2 bases, with 10 bases remaining between them. CDR1 is KGHDR, CDR2 SFDVKD, per germline. CDR3 sequence reads: CATSVGGFTDTQYF. Here the CDR3 DNA reads TGTGCCACCAGTGTGGGGGGATTCACAGATACGCAGTATTTT.

J is TRBJ2-3 and V is TRBV2; 12 bases align to TRBD2. V was pared by 5 bases and J by 2 bases, with 8 bases of the junction left unmatched. CDR3 length: 17 amino acids. Germline values: CDR1 SNHLY, CDR2 FYNNEI. This CDR3 reads CASSRSASGGVTDTQYF. The CDR3 DNA follows: TGTGCCAGCAGTCGATCGGCTAGCGGGGGGGTCACAGATACGCAGTATTTT. The full variable domain, with the rest looked up from reference TRBV2 and TRBJ2-3, is EPEVTQTPSHQVTQMGQEVILRCVPISNHLYFYWYRQILGQKVEFLVSFYNNEISEKSEIFDDQFSVERPDGSNFTLKIRSTKLEDSAMYFCASSRSASGGVTDTQYFGPGTRLTVL.

The chain is built from TRBV9 and TRBJ1-2, with 8 bases matching TRBD1. The germline V gene encodes CDR1 SGDLS and CDR2 YYNGEE. The CDR3 sequence is 12 residues long. V gave up 5 bases and J gave up 8 bases; unmatched junction bases: 5. In DNA form, the CDR3 reads TGTGCCAGCAGGGACAGGGCTTGGGGCTACACCTTC. Amino acids: CASRDRAWGYTF.

In its sample, this clonotype was seen a few times. The V gene is TRBV28, the J gene TRBJ2-7; tentatively, D is TRBD1 or TRBD2 (5 bases each). The V end lost 5 bases, the J end lost 3 bases, and 17 bases lay between the germline ends. The CDR3 is 15 amino acids. CDR1 and CDR2 from the germline V gene are MDHEN and SYDVKM. CDR3 protein: CASSTSGTALYEQYF. CDR3 DNA: TGTGCCAGCAGTACCTCCGGGACGGCCCTCTACGAGCAGTACTTC.

The sample holds a few counts of this clonotype. The chain recombines TRBV12-3 or TRBV12-4 with TRBJ1-6, with unresolved D. V lost 7 bases and J 0 bases, leaving 16 bases between the germline ends. The CDR3 extends over 17 amino acids. The CDR3 reads CASTPGDVSSYNSPLHF. The CDR3 bases are TGTGCCAGCACCCCGGGTGATGTAAGCTCCTATAATTCACCCCTCCACTTT.

The chain is built from TRBV9 and TRBJ1-6; the D gene is possibly TRBD1 (5 bases). V shed 3 bases and J shed 10 bases, with 11 bases lying between them. The CDR3 is 13 residues long. The germline V gene has CDR1 SGDLS and CDR2 YYNGEE. The CDR3 spells CASSGGAGSPLHF. Here the CDR3 DNA reads TGTGCCAGCAGCGGGGGCGCGGGGTCACCCCTCCACTTT.

This clonotype was seen a handful of times. The chain employs TRBV20-1 and TRBJ2-1; 10 nucleotides match TRBD2. With V trimmed by 2 bases and J by 5 bases, 3 bases remained unmatched. Germline CDR1 is DFQATT and CDR2 is SNEGSKA (reference sequence). The CDR3 spans 14 residues. The CDR3 spells CSARPLAGDNEQFF. The CDR3 coding sequence is TGCAGTGCTAGACCCCTAGCGGGGGACAATGAGCAGTTCTTC.

This clonotype was observed a few times. The V gene is TRBV4-1, the J gene TRBJ1-5, with D possibly matching TRBD1 (5 bases). V lost 0 bases and J 6 bases, leaving 18 bases between the germline ends. This CDR3 region has 17 residues. Germline V gene data show CDR1 as MGHRA and CDR2 as YSYEKL. Written as DNA, the CDR3 is TGCGCCAGCAGCCAAGATAGGGAGCAGGGCCAAGCTCAGCCCCAGCATTTT. The encoded protein is CASSQDREQGQAQPQHF.

This sequence joins TRBV12-3 or TRBV12-4 and TRBJ2-3; the D gene is possibly TRBD2 (6 bases). Trimming left V 6 bases short and J 6 bases short, with 19 bases between. CDR3 length equals 15 residues. The CDR3 sequence is CASSLVGGGVDTQYF. CDR3 in DNA: TGTGCCAGCAGCTTGGTGGGAGGAGGGGTGGATACGCAGTATTTT.